Detailed here is one T cell receptor (beta chain). The antigen is not known. The data derive from a study of beta chain features in type 1 diabetes. The entirety of the isolated RNA underwent reverse transcription, so expressed TCRB transcripts were sequenced. Sequenced by immunoSEQ multiplex PCR; TCRdb stores in-frame clones only, minus some. This table holds 860,000 or so clones, roughly a sixth found once. V was cut by 2 bases and J by 4 bases, with 11 bases left in between. Germline CDR1 is MDHEN and CDR2 is SYDVKM. The CDR3 contains 14 residues. Study-wide results and caveats: Shortening of TCRB CDR3s, moderate but significant, appeared in all four CD4+ subsets of Type 1 diabetes patients.

The sequenced sample consisted of naive CD4+ T cells from blood. J is TRBJ2-5 and V is TRBV28; the D gene is possibly TRBD1 (5 bases). The receptor was isolated from a woman under 30 in good health. CDR3 protein: CASSLTQGLETQYF. CDR3 in DNA: TGTGCCAGCAGTTTAACCCAGGGTCTAGAGACCCAGTACTTC. The full variable domain, its missing parts supplied by reference TRBV28 and TRBJ2-5, is DVKVTQSSRYLVKRTGEKVFLECVQDMDHENMFWYRQDPGLGLRLIYFSYDVKMKEKGDIPEGYSVSREKKERFSLILESASTNQTSMYLCASSLTQGLETQYFGPGTRLLVL.